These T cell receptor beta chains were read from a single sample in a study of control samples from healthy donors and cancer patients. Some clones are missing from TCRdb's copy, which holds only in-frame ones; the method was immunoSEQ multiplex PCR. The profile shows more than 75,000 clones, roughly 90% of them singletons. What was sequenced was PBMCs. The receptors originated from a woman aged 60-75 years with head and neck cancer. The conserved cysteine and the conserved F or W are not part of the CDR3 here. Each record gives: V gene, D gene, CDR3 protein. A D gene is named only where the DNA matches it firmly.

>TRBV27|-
ASSLQGSLYGYT
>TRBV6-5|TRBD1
ASRPGQGFGQPQH
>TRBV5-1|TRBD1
ASSPDRANTGELF
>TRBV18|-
ASSPGGLIAKNIQY
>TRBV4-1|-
ASSQDRGMNSPLH
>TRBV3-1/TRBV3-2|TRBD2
ASSPPPPGGDTGELF
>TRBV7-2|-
ASSLVVTDTQY
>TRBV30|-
AWSVRRGDTEAF
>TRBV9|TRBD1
ASSTGVGTEAF
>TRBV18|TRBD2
ASSLLLAGGSDTQY
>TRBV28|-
ASSLAGYEQY
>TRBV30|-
AWSVGVNTEAF
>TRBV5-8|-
ASSLLGPGPGELF
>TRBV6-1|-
ASSETTPYEQY
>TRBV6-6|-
ASSLRGVFQY
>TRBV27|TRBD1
ASTLLAGQGALGTQY
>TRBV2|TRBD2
ASSGGLAGGQETQY
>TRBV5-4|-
ASSLPNYGYT
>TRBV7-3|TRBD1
ASSLMGQGRETQY
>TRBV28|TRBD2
ASSPISGRVINTQY
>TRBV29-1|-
SVVGQIEAF
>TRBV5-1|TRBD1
ASSLAGTGGEKLF
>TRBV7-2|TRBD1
ASSEARGRTDTQY
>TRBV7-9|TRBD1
ASSSPGQGSEQF
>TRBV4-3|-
ASSQDPGLGRELF
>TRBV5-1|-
ASSYRFPQGADTQY
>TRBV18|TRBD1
ASSPGTGRQNSPLH
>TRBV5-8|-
ASSGGGRSYGYT
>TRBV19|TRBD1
ASSTSVQGRAQH
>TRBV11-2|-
ASSPLSRVNYEQY
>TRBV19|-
ASSIFKSTDTQY
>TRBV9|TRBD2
ASSVVGSGNADTQY
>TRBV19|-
ASQNLRETQY
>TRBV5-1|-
ASSLSSGQGIQY
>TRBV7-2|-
ASSLGGQGLGYT
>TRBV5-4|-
ASSYETDEQY
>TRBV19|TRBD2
ASSEGRASTDTQY
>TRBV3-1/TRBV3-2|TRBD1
ASSPGQGAIGELF
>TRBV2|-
ASSTGQRTYEQY
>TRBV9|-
ASSLQGSDTQY
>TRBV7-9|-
ASSPPADTQY
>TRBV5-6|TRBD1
ASSGAGTGGETQY
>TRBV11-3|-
ASSLSGQETQY
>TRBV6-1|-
ASSEFGRVFEKLF
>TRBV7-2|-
ASSSPDSDSNQPQH
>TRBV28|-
ASSLPTGYSNQPQH
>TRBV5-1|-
ASSADRQETQY
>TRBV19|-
ASSISPGAVTEAF
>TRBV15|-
ATSRQLSGSGNTIY
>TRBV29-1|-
SVGSGYNEQF
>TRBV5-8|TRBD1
ASSLKGGAWETQY
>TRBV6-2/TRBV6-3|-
ASSLYEHDTYNEQF
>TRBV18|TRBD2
ASSPYSTSGSTDTQY
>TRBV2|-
ASSPRVSADTQY
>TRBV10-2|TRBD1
ASSEPGGASLDEQF
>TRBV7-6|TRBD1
ASSLGPGQSYEQY
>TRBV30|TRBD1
AWSMGQSNEKLF
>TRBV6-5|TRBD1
ASRRTGGNTGELF
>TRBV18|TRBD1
ASSPNLSGQGGIYGYT
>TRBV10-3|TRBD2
AISSGLAGPYEQY